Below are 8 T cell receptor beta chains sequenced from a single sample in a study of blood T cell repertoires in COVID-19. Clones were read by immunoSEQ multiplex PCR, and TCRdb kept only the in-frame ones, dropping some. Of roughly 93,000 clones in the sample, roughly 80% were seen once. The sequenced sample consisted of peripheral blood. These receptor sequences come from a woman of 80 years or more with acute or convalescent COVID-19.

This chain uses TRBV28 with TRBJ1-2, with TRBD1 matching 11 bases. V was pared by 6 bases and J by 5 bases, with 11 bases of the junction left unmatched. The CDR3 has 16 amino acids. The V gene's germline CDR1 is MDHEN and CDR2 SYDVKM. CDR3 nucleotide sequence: TGTGCCAGCAGCCCTTCGCGGGGACAGGGGGGGTATGGCTACACCTTC. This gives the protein CASSPSRGQGGYGYTF.

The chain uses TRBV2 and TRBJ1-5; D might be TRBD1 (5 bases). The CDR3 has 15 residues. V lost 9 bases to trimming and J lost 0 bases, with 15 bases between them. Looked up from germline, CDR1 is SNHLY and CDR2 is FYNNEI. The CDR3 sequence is CASESGFFSNQPQHF. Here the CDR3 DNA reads TGTGCCAGTGAATCAGGGTTTTTTAGCAATCAGCCCCAGCATTTT.

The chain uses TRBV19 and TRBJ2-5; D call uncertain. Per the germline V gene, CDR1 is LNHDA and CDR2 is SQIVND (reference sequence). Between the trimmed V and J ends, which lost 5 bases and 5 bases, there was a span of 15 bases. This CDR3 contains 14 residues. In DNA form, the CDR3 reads TGTGCCAGTAGTCTTGCGTCAGGTTGGGAGACCCAGTACTTC. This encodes CASSLASGWETQYF.

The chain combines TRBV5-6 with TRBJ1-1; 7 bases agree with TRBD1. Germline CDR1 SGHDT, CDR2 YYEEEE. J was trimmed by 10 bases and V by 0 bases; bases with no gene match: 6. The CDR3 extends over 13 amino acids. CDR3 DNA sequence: TGTGCCAGCAGCTTGGGACAGGGAACAGCAGCTTTCTTT. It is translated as CASSLGQGTAAFF.

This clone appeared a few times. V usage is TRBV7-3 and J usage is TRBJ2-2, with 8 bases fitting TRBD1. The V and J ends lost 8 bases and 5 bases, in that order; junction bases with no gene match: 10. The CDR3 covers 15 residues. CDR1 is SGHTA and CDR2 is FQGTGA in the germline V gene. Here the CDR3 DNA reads TGTGCCAGCGGGACGGACAGGGAACGTACCGGGGAGCTGTTTTTT. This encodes CASGTDRERTGELFF.

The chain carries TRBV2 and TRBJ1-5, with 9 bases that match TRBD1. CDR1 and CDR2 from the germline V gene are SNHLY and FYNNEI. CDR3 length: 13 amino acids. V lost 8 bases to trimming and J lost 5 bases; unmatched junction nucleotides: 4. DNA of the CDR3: TGTGCCAGCGGACAGGGGCTTGATCAGCCCCAGCATTTT. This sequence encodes CASGQGLDQPQHF.

The CDR3 is CASGGTGSPVNYGYTF. CDR3 DNA sequence: TGTGCCAGCGGCGGGACAGGGTCCCCCGTTAACTATGGCTACACCTTC. This chain uses TRBV28 with TRBJ1-2; 9 nucleotides align to TRBD1. Trimming removed 8 bases from V and 1 base from J; junction bases left unmatched: 11. The V gene's germline CDR1 is MDHEN and CDR2 SYDVKM. The CDR3 totals 16 residues.

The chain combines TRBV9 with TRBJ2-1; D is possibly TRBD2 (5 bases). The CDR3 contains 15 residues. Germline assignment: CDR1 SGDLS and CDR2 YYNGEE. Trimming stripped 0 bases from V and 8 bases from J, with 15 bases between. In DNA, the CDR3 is TGTGCCAGCAGCGTAGTTTGGAGGCCCGAGTATGAGCAGTTCTTC. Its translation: CASSVVWRPEYEQFF.